This TCR beta chain emerged from a study of blood T cells in healthy people across ages (dated by TCRdb to between 2015 and 2016). Background on the whole study: In model experiments, roughly one uniquely barcoded TCR beta cDNA molecule per two T cells was captured by template switching. Donors were grouped into four age groups: young (average roughly 17 years), middle-aged (around 39), aged (roughly 67) and long-lived (about 89). To avoid experimental bias, donors of different ages were spread randomly across the sequencing lanes. The study measured age-related changes in TCR beta repertoire diversity using deep sequencing normalized with unique cDNA molecular identifiers. For two donors (one aged 18 to 30 and one aged 80 or older), the study analyzed two additional independent replicas of 1 million unique cDNA reads from the same blood draw.

On this clonotype: Its antigen remains undetermined. No much larger clone is present one base from it, and per-base qualities are unavailable.

The donors were 40 or so Caucasian individuals from Russia, aged roughly 6 to 90 years, who were systemically healthy. Each donor gave 8 to 10 milliliters of peripheral blood, drawn into EDTA-treated Vacutainer tubes. Ficoll-Paque density-gradient centrifugation was used to isolate PBMCs, with at least 7 million per sample. Trizol reagent was used to extract total RNA from the PBMCs, yielding at least 5 micrograms per sample. For every donor, flow cytometry on a PBMC aliquot measured the percentage of naive CD45RAhigh/CD27high T cells. The CDR3 sequence holds 15 residues, the cysteine and phenylalanine included. The read is trimmed to its CDR3 DNA, 45 bases read in frame from base 1. Trimming takes 8 bases off V and 8 bases off J; junction bases not matched to a gene: 12. In the germline V gene (reference sequence), CDR1 corresponds to MNHEY and CDR2 to SMNVEV. On the study overall, not on this receptor specifically: As age increased, observed TCR beta diversity per million T cells dropped in a roughly linear way, and a significant reduction was already evident by age about 36. Because donor CMV infection status was unknown, age-related changes in expanded clonotypes were potentially confounded. The percentage of naive T cells measured by flow cytometry correlated strongly with observed TCR beta diversity. Estimates of total diversity based on one million sequenced T cells were considered lower bounds and underestimates. The long-lived group showed more naive CD4+ T cells, fewer expanded clones and increased TCR diversity than the aged group, suggesting age selection. Because profiling used bulk unsorted PBMCs, naive and antigen-experienced compartments could not be compared conclusively.

Receptor amplification or capture employed 5' RACE. Sequencer: Illumina HiSeq 2500. A second PCR of about 6 to 12 cycles was performed with a sample-barcoded 5' primer and a J-beta primer mix. A unique molecular identifier was introduced onto each TCR beta cDNA molecule by a template-switch 5' adaptor carrying 12 random nucleotides. Each sample yielded at least 2.5 million CDR3-containing paired-end reads. The Mint cDNA synthesis kit, primed by a TRBC-specific oligonucleotide, was used to synthesize first-strand cDNA from all RNA. After uracil-DNA glycosylase treatment, a first 18-cycle PCR used universal primers M1SS and BC2_uni_R on all cDNA. The study's processing was this. For normalization, 1 million high-quality reads, each with a distinct molecular identifier, were randomly selected from each sample. Instead of being binned into consensus sequences, reads with shared molecular identifiers were discarded. MiTCR, set to a Q25 quality threshold and the strictest error-elimination algorithm, was used for CDR3 identification, clonotype clustering and error correction. A nonparametric unseen species model with Euler transformation was used to estimate lower-bound total TCR beta diversity. The raw public data were reprocessed by TCRdb itself: fastp quality trimming at Q25, MiXCR clonotype calling, in-frame beta chains only. Entries that share a CDR3 protein sequence are merged under the most common genes and DNA. TCRdb's processing, not the authors', yielded these V and J calls. In all, the sample holds 700,000 to 900,000 distinct CDR3 sequences, and approximately 53% of those were seen once. The top ten clones comprise 41% of the sample.

The source of this sequence is a man older than 75 in good health. Material: blood. In this chain, TRBV27 is recombined with TRBJ2-2, with 9 middle bases fitting TRBD2. DNA sequence: TGTGCCAGCCGCGGGGGGGGCGGTTTATCGGGGGAGCTGTTTTTT. Its protein is CASRGGGGLSGELFF.